A selection of T cell receptor beta chains follows, all from one sample in a study. TCRdb called the RT-PCR reads again in MiXCR, with one record for every CDR3 protein. The table lists 650,000 to 800,000 distinct CDR3 sequences, 13% to 15% of them singletons. The material sequenced was memory CD4+ T cells from blood. These receptors were obtained from a female donor in good health, serving as a healthy control. CDR3s include the opening cysteine and the closing phenylalanine or tryptophan. The D gene is left open where the match is weak. Clone size is given for some rows only: seen once, a few or many times, or a class if the clone is expanded.

clone size: few; D gene: .; J gene: TRBJ1-2; V gene: TRBV7-9; CDR3 protein: CASSKDGIYGYTF; CDR3 DNA: TGTGCCAGCAGTAAAGACGGCATCTATGGCTACACCTTC
clone size: many; D gene: .; J gene: TRBJ2-1; V gene: TRBV27; CDR3 protein: CASNGLAHNEQFF; CDR3 DNA: TGTGCCAGCAATGGTTTAGCTCACAATGAGCAGTTCTTC
clone size: many; D gene: .; J gene: TRBJ1-2; V gene: TRBV28; CDR3 protein: CASSFPGARDGYTF; CDR3 DNA: TGTGCCAGCAGTTTCCCAGGGGCGCGGGATGGCTACACCTTC
clone size: many; D gene: TRBD1; J gene: TRBJ2-5; V gene: TRBV10-3; CDR3 protein: CASQAGTGGGETQYF; CDR3 DNA: TGTGCCAGCCAGGCCGGGACAGGGGGCGGGGAGACCCAGTACTTC
clone size: .; D gene: TRBD1; J gene: TRBJ2-7; V gene: TRBV19; CDR3 protein: CASKTGDAQYF; CDR3 DNA: TGTGCCAGTAAGACAGGGGATGCGCAGTACTTC
clone size: few; D gene: .; J gene: TRBJ1-2; V gene: TRBV7-2; CDR3 protein: CASSLVGGGAEGYTF; CDR3 DNA: TGTGCCAGCAGCTTAGTTGGTGGGGGGGCTGAAGGCTACACCTTC
clone size: .; D gene: TRBD2; J gene: TRBJ2-1; V gene: TRBV6-5; CDR3 protein: CASSYPRGGSLPAYNEQFF; CDR3 DNA: TGTGCCAGCAGTTACCCCCGGGGCGGGAGCTTACCGGCCTACAATGAGCAGTTCTTC
clone size: .; D gene: .; J gene: TRBJ2-3; V gene: TRBV27; CDR3 protein: CATNPYGADTQYF; CDR3 DNA: TGTGCCACCAACCCCTACGGGGCAGATACGCAGTATTTT
clone size: .; D gene: .; J gene: TRBJ1-1; V gene: TRBV6-5; CDR3 protein: CASSKIQATEAFF; CDR3 DNA: TGTGCCAGCAGTAAGATACAGGCCACTGAAGCTTTCTTT
clone size: many; D gene: .; J gene: TRBJ1-5; V gene: TRBV10-3; CDR3 protein: CAISDGNSNQPQHF; CDR3 DNA: TGTGCCATCAGTGATGGTAATAGCAATCAGCCCCAGCATTTT
clone size: .; D gene: TRBD1; J gene: TRBJ1-2; V gene: TRBV20-1; CDR3 protein: CSARVGQGALYYGYTF; CDR3 DNA: TGCAGTGCTAGAGTTGGACAGGGGGCCTTGTACTATGGCTACACCTTC
clone size: .; D gene: .; J gene: TRBJ1-6; V gene: TRBV5-1; CDR3 protein: CASSFLTDNSPLHF; CDR3 DNA: TGCGCCAGCAGCTTTTTGACCGATAATTCACCCCTCCACTTT
clone size: many; D gene: .; J gene: TRBJ2-7; V gene: TRBV10-2; CDR3 protein: CASSAENSYEQYF; CDR3 DNA: TGCGCCAGCAGTGCCGAGAACTCCTACGAGCAGTACTTC
clone size: .; D gene: TRBD2; J gene: TRBJ2-1; V gene: TRBV20-1; CDR3 protein: CSARAIKLAGSNEQFF; CDR3 DNA: TGCAGTGCTAGAGCGATAAAACTAGCGGGTTCAAATGAGCAGTTCTTC
clone size: few; D gene: .; J gene: TRBJ2-5; V gene: TRBV20-1; CDR3 protein: CSALQYQETQYF; CDR3 DNA: TGCAGTGCCCTCCAGTACCAAGAGACCCAGTACTTC
clone size: .; D gene: TRBD1; J gene: TRBJ2-7; V gene: TRBV9; CDR3 protein: CASSVAGGTATYEQYF; CDR3 DNA: TGTGCCAGCAGCGTAGCAGGTGGGACAGCCACCTACGAGCAGTACTTC
clone size: .; D gene: TRBD1; J gene: TRBJ1-1; V gene: TRBV5-1; CDR3 protein: CASSLSGTGGMNTEAFF; CDR3 DNA: TGCGCCAGCAGCTTATCCGGGACAGGGGGCATGAACACTGAAGCTTTCTTT
clone size: .; D gene: .; J gene: TRBJ2-1; V gene: TRBV9; CDR3 protein: CASSADGSSYNEQFF; CDR3 DNA: TGTGCCAGCAGCGCGGACGGGAGCTCCTACAATGAGCAGTTCTTC
clone size: few; D gene: TRBD1; J gene: TRBJ2-5; V gene: TRBV5-4; CDR3 protein: CASSSGQARETQYF; CDR3 DNA: TGTGCCAGCAGCTCGGGACAGGCGAGAGAGACCCAGTACTTC
clone size: .; D gene: .; J gene: TRBJ1-5; V gene: TRBV6-1; CDR3 protein: CASSEVGTAGQPQHF; CDR3 DNA: TGTGCCAGCAGTGAAGTCGGAACGGCGGGTCAGCCCCAGCATTTT
clone size: .; D gene: .; J gene: TRBJ2-7; V gene: TRBV28; CDR3 protein: CASRTQKLSTSYEQYF; CDR3 DNA: TGTGCCAGCAGAACTCAGAAGCTGTCTACCTCCTACGAGCAGTACTTC
clone size: many; D gene: .; J gene: TRBJ1-2; V gene: TRBV4-3; CDR3 protein: CASSPLSGGGYTF; CDR3 DNA: TGCGCCAGCAGCCCACTTTCGGGGGGAGGCTACACCTTC
clone size: .; D gene: .; J gene: TRBJ1-1; V gene: TRBV28; CDR3 protein: CASTRTAWEWAFF; CDR3 DNA: TGTGCCAGCACCCGGACCGCCTGGGAGTGGGCTTTCTTT
clone size: many; D gene: .; J gene: TRBJ2-2; V gene: TRBV12-3/TRBV12-4; CDR3 protein: CASSSTTGFTGELFF; CDR3 DNA: TGTGCCAGCAGTTCTACTACAGGGTTCACCGGGGAGCTGTTTTTT
clone size: .; D gene: TRBD1; J gene: TRBJ2-2; V gene: TRBV5-4; CDR3 protein: CASSLVGQGAGGELFF; CDR3 DNA: TGTGCCAGCAGCTTGGTGGGACAGGGGGCCGGCGGGGAGCTGTTTTTT
clone size: many; D gene: .; J gene: TRBJ2-3; V gene: TRBV15; CDR3 protein: CALRDTDTDTQYF; CDR3 DNA: TGTGCCCTACGGGACACCGACACAGATACGCAGTATTTT
clone size: few; D gene: .; J gene: TRBJ1-1; V gene: TRBV7-2; CDR3 protein: CASSEGPGTEAFF; CDR3 DNA: TGTGCCAGCAGCGAGGGTCCGGGCACTGAAGCTTTCTTT
clone size: .; D gene: .; J gene: TRBJ1-1; V gene: TRBV6-5; CDR3 protein: CASSYMGGSTEAFF; CDR3 DNA: TGTGCCAGCAGTTATATGGGAGGGAGCACTGAAGCTTTCTTT
clone size: .; D gene: .; J gene: TRBJ2-3; V gene: TRBV20-1; CDR3 protein: CSARGWRDSTDTQYF; CDR3 DNA: TGCAGTGCTAGAGGGTGGCGGGACAGCACAGATACGCAGTATTTT
clone size: many; D gene: TRBD2; J gene: TRBJ2-1; V gene: TRBV20-1; CDR3 protein: CSAPLAGIVYNEQFF; CDR3 DNA: TGCAGTGCCCCCCTAGCGGGAATTGTCTACAATGAGCAGTTCTTC
clone size: few; D gene: TRBD2; J gene: TRBJ2-2; V gene: TRBV28; CDR3 protein: CASRVAGANTGELFF; CDR3 DNA: TGTGCCAGCAGGGTAGCGGGGGCGAACACCGGGGAGCTGTTTTTT
clone size: many; D gene: TRBD2; J gene: TRBJ2-4; V gene: TRBV29-1; CDR3 protein: CSVPAGPGGDIQYF; CDR3 DNA: TGCAGCGTCCCGGCGGGACCCGGGGGGGACATTCAGTACTTC
clone size: .; D gene: .; J gene: TRBJ2-7; V gene: TRBV5-4; CDR3 protein: CASSLSADEQYF; CDR3 DNA: TGTGCCAGCAGCTTGTCGGCGGACGAGCAGTACTTC
clone size: many; D gene: TRBD1; J gene: TRBJ1-2; V gene: TRBV20-1; CDR3 protein: CSASPSGQGKGYTF; CDR3 DNA: TGCAGTGCCTCCCCGTCGGGACAGGGGAAGGGCTACACCTTC
clone size: many; D gene: .; J gene: TRBJ2-5; V gene: TRBV7-7; CDR3 protein: CASSLLGGWETQYF; CDR3 DNA: TGTGCCAGCAGCTTATTGGGGGGTTGGGAGACCCAGTACTTC
clone size: many; D gene: .; J gene: TRBJ2-7; V gene: TRBV12-3/TRBV12-4; CDR3 protein: CASSQTASYEQYF; CDR3 DNA: TGTGCCAGCAGCCAGACAGCCTCCTACGAGCAGTACTTC
clone size: few; D gene: TRBD2; J gene: TRBJ2-1; V gene: TRBV27; CDR3 protein: CASSFPSGTINEQFF; CDR3 DNA: TGTGCCAGCAGTTTCCCTAGCGGGACTATCAATGAGCAGTTCTTC
clone size: few; D gene: TRBD2; J gene: TRBJ2-4; V gene: TRBV5-1; CDR3 protein: CASSLGGGRETYF; CDR3 DNA: TGCGCCAGCAGCTTGGGGGGCGGGCGGGAGACGTACTTC
clone size: .; D gene: .; J gene: TRBJ2-2; V gene: TRBV7-3; CDR3 protein: CASSWGSVMNTGELFF; CDR3 DNA: TGTGCCAGCAGCTGGGGGTCGGTTATGAACACCGGGGAGCTGTTTTTT
clone size: few; D gene: .; J gene: TRBJ2-7; V gene: TRBV6-5; CDR3 protein: CASSYEGREQYF; CDR3 DNA: TGTGCCAGCAGTTACGAGGGGCGGGAGCAGTACTTC
clone size: few; D gene: TRBD2; J gene: TRBJ2-1; V gene: TRBV7-2; CDR3 protein: CASSYIAGGRNEQFF; CDR3 DNA: TGTGCCAGCAGTTATATAGCGGGGGGGCGGAATGAGCAGTTCTTC
clone size: many; D gene: .; J gene: TRBJ2-5; V gene: TRBV6-2/TRBV6-3; CDR3 protein: CASRSWTGETQYF; CDR3 DNA: TGTGCCAGCAGATCGTGGACGGGTGAGACCCAGTACTTC
clone size: .; D gene: TRBD1; J gene: TRBJ2-7; V gene: TRBV5-1; CDR3 protein: CASSQQGASHEQYF; CDR3 DNA: TGCGCCAGCAGCCAACAGGGGGCATCCCACGAGCAGTACTTC
clone size: many; D gene: .; J gene: TRBJ2-5; V gene: TRBV7-9; CDR3 protein: CASNPGRGQETQYF; CDR3 DNA: TGTGCCAGCAACCCAGGCAGGGGTCAAGAGACCCAGTACTTC
clone size: few; D gene: TRBD1; J gene: TRBJ1-5; V gene: TRBV5-6; CDR3 protein: CASSQWTGLLNQPQHF; CDR3 DNA: TGTGCCAGCAGCCAATGGACAGGGCTTCTTAATCAGCCCCAGCATTTT
clone size: many; D gene: .; J gene: TRBJ2-7; V gene: TRBV4-3; CDR3 protein: CASSQEKGLEQYF; CDR3 DNA: TGCGCCAGCAGCCAAGAGAAAGGGCTTGAGCAGTACTTC
clone size: few; D gene: TRBD2; J gene: TRBJ2-7; V gene: TRBV28; CDR3 protein: CAALRAGARTLGEQYF; CDR3 DNA: TGTGCCGCCCTTAGGGCGGGAGCCCGTACTTTAGGCGAGCAGTACTTC
clone size: .; D gene: .; J gene: TRBJ2-3; V gene: TRBV27; CDR3 protein: CASSLKRGYGADTQYF; CDR3 DNA: TGTGCCAGCAGTTTGAAGAGGGGATATGGGGCAGATACGCAGTATTTT